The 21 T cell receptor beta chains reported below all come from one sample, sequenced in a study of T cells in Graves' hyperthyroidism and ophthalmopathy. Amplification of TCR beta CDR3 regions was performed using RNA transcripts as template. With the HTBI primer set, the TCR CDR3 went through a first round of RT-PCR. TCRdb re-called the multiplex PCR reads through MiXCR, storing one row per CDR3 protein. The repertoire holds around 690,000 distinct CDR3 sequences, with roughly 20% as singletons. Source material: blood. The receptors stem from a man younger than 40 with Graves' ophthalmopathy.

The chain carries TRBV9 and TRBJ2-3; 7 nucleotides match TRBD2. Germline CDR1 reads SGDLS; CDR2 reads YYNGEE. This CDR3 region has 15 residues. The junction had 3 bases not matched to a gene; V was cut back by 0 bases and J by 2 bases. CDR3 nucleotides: TGTGCCAGCAGCGTAGAAGCGGGGTACACAGATACGCAGTATTTT. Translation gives CASSVEAGYTDTQYF.

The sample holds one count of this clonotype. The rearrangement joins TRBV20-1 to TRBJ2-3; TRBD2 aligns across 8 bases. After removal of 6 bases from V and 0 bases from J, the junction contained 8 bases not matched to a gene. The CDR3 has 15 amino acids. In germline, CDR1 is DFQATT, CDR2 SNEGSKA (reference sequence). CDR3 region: CSARIAGSSTDTQYF. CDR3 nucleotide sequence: TGCAGTGCCCGCATAGCGGGGTCTAGCACAGATACGCAGTATTTT.

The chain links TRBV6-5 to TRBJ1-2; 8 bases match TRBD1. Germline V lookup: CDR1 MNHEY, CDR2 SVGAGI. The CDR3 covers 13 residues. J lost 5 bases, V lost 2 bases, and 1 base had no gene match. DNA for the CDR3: TGTGCCAGCAGTTACAGGACAGGGTATGGCTACACCTTC. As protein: CASSYRTGYGYTF.

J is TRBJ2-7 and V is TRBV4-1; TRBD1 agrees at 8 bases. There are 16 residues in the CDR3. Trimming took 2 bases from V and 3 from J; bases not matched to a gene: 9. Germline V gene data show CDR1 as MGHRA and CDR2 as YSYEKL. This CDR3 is CASSQSALGQGYEQYF. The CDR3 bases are TGCGCCAGCAGCCAATCGGCTCTAGGACAGGGCTACGAGCAGTACTTC.

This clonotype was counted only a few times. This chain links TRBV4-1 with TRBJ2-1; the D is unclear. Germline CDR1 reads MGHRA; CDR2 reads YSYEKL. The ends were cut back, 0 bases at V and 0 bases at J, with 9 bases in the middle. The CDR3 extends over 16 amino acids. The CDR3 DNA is TGCGCCAGCAGCCAAGATTTGGCACTCTCCTACAATGAGCAGTTCTTC. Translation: CASSQDLALSYNEQFF.

Written as DNA, the CDR3 is TGCAGTGCTAGAGGGGAGAACCACTACGAGCAGTACTTC. Translation gives CSARGENHYEQYF. The V call is TRBV20-1, the J call TRBJ2-7; TRBD2 is a possible D gene (5 bases). Germline assignment: CDR1 DFQATT and CDR2 SNEGSKA (reference sequence). The CDR3 has 13 amino acids. With 1 base removed from V and 3 bases from J, the gap between germline ends came to 10 bases.

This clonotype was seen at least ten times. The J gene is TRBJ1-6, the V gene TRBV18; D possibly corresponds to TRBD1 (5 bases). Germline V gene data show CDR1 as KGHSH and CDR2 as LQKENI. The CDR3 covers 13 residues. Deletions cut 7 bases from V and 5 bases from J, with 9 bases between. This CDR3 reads CASFRQNNSPLHF. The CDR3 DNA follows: TGTGCCAGCTTCCGACAGAATAATTCACCCCTCCACTTT.

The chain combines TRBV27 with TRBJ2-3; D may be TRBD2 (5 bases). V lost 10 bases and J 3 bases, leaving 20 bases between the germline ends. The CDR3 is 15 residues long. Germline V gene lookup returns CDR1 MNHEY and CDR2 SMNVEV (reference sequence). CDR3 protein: CATAGSSFLTDTQYF. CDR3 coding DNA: TGTGCCACCGCAGGCTCTAGCTTCTTGACAGATACGCAGTATTTT.

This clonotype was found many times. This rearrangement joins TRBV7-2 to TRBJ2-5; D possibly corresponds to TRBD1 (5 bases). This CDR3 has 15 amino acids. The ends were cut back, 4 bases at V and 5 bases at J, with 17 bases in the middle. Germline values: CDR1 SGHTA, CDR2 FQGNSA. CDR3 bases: TGTGCCAGCAGCTCCTACCAGGGTACCGGGGAGACCCAGTACTTC. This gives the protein CASSSYQGTGETQYF.

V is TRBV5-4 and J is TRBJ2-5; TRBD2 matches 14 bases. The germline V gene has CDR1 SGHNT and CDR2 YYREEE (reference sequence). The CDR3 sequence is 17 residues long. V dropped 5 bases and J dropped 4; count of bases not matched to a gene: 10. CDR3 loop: CASRKTSGRAIGETQYF. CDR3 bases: TGTGCCAGCAGAAAGACTAGCGGGAGGGCGATTGGAGAGACCCAGTACTTC.

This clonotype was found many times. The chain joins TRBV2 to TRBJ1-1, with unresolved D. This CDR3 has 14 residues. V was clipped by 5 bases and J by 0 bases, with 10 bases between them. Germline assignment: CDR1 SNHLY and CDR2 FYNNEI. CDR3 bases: TGTGCCAGCAGTCAAGGAACTATGAACACTGAAGCTTTCTTT. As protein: CASSQGTMNTEAFF.

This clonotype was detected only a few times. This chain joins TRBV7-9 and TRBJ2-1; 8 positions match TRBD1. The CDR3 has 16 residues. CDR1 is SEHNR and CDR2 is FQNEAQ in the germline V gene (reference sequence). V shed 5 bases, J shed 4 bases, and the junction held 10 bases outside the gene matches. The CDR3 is CASSRPGQADYNEQFF. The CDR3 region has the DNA TGTGCCAGCAGCCGACCGGGACAGGCCGATTACAATGAGCAGTTCTTC.

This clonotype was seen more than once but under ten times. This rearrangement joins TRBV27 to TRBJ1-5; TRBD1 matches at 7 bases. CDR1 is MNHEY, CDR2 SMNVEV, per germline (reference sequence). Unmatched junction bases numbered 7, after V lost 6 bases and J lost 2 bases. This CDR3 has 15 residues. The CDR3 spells CASSKRDRGNQPQHF. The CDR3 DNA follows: TGTGCCAGCAGCAAAAGAGACAGGGGCAATCAGCCCCAGCATTTT.

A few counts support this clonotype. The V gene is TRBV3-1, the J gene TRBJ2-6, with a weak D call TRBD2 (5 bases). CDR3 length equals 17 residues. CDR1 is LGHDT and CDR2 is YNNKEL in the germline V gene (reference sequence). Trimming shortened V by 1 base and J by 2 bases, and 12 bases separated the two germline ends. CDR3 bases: TGTGCCAGCAGCCAAGTTGAAGCCGGGACTGGGGCCAACGTCCTGACTTTC. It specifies CASSQVEAGTGANVLTF.

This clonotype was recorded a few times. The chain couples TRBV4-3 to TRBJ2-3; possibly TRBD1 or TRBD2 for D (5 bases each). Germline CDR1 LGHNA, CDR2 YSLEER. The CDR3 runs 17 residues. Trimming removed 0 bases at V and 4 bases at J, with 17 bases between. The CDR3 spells CASSQDRWGRDADTQYF. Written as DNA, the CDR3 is TGCGCCAGCAGCCAAGATCGGTGGGGCAGGGACGCAGATACGCAGTATTTT.

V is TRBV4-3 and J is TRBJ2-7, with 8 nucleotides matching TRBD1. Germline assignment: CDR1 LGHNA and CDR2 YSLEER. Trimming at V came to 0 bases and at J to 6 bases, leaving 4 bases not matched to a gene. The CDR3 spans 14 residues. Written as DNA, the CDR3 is TGCGCCAGCAGCCAAGACCGTACAGGGGGCGAGCAGTACTTC. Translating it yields CASSQDRTGGEQYF.

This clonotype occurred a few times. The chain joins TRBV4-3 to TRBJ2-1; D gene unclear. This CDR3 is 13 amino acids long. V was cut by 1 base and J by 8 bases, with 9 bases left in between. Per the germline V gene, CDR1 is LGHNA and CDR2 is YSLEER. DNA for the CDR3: TGCGCCAGCAGCCAAGGGGTCTCCGATGAGCAGTTCTTC. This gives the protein CASSQGVSDEQFF.

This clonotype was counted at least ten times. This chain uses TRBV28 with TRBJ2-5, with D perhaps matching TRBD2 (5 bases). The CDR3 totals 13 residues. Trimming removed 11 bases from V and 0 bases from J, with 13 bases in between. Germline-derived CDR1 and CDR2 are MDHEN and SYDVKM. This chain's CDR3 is CAAKDSNQETQYF. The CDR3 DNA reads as TGTGCCGCCAAGGACTCCAACCAAGAGACCCAGTACTTC.

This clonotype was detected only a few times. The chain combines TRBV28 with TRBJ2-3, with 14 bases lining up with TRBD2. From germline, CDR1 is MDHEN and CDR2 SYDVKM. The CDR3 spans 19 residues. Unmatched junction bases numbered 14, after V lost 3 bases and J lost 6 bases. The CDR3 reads CASSFPIAGLAGVLDTQYF. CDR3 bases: TGTGCCAGCAGTTTCCCAATCGCGGGACTAGCGGGAGTGTTGGATACGCAGTATTTT.

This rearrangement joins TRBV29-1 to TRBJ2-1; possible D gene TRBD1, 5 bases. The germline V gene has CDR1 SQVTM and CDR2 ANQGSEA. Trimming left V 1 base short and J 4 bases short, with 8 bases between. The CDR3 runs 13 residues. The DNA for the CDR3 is TGCAGCGTTGAAGGCGACAGATACAATGAGCAGTTCTTC. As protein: CSVEGDRYNEQFF.

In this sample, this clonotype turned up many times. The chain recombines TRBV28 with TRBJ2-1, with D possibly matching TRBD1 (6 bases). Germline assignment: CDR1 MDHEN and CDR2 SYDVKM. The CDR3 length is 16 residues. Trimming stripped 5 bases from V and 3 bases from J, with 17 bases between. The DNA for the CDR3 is TGTGCCAGCAGTCTGGGGGCGGGCACCCGCTACAATGAGCAGTTCTTC. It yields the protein CASSLGAGTRYNEQFF.